The rows below give T cell receptor beta chains drawn from one sample of a study of blood T cells in healthy people across ages. TCRdb re-called the 5' RACE reads with MiXCR, one entry per CDR3 protein. This table has 1.5 million to 2 million distinct CDR3 sequences, about 39% appearing once. The sample taken for sequencing was blood. Every receptor here comes from a human donor in good health. Each CDR3 is given with its conserved first and last residue. The order of the fields is CDR3 protein, CDR3 DNA, D gene, J gene, clone size, V gene. The D gene is left open where the match is weak. The listing skips clone size in some rows; elsewhere it reads once, few, many or a size class.

cdr3_aa: CASSIGQGVDYGYTF
cdr3_nt: TGTGCCAGCAGCATCGGACAGGGGGTGGACTATGGCTACACCTTC
d_call: TRBD1
j_call: TRBJ1-2
clone_size: NA
v_call: TRBV5-5

cdr3_aa: CASSHRVEGRPTYEQYF
cdr3_nt: TGCGCCAGCAGCCATAGAGTGGAGGGCCGTCCGACCTACGAGCAGTACTTC
d_call: NA
j_call: TRBJ2-7
clone_size: few
v_call: TRBV4-1

cdr3_aa: CASSYGQGTQYF
cdr3_nt: TGTGCCAGCAGCTACGGACAGGGAACGCAGTACTTC
d_call: TRBD1
j_call: TRBJ2-7
clone_size: few
v_call: TRBV7-2

cdr3_aa: CASSPSVAIRNQPQHF
cdr3_nt: TGTGCCAGCAGCCCGAGTGTTGCAATTCGCAATCAGCCCCAGCATTTT
d_call: NA
j_call: TRBJ1-5
clone_size: few
v_call: TRBV7-2

cdr3_aa: CASSYSRRETQYF
cdr3_nt: TGTGCCAGCAGTTACTCCCGAAGGGAGACCCAGTACTTC
d_call: NA
j_call: TRBJ2-5
clone_size: few
v_call: TRBV6-6

cdr3_aa: CASRGTGVHTEAFF
cdr3_nt: TGTGCCAGCAGGGGGACAGGGGTACACACTGAAGCTTTCTTT
d_call: TRBD1
j_call: TRBJ1-1
clone_size: once
v_call: TRBV12-3/TRBV12-4

cdr3_aa: CASSERLDNEQFF
cdr3_nt: TGCGCCAGCAGCGAACGGCTGGACAATGAGCAGTTCTTC
d_call: NA
j_call: TRBJ2-1
clone_size: few
v_call: TRBV4-3

cdr3_aa: CTSGDRPYQETQYF
cdr3_nt: TGTACCAGCGGGGATAGGCCGTACCAAGAGACCCAGTACTTC
d_call: TRBD2
j_call: TRBJ2-5
clone_size: NA
v_call: TRBV6-2/TRBV6-3

cdr3_aa: CASSVNRDRDLDGYTF
cdr3_nt: TGTGCCAGCAGTGTCAATCGGGACAGGGACCTCGATGGCTACACCTTC
d_call: TRBD1
j_call: TRBJ1-2
clone_size: few
v_call: TRBV6-4

cdr3_aa: CASSRGIGYEQYF
cdr3_nt: TGTGCCAGCAGTCGAGGGATCGGTTACGAGCAGTACTTC
d_call: NA
j_call: TRBJ2-7
clone_size: NA
v_call: TRBV28

cdr3_aa: CASSEGRGANYGYTF
cdr3_nt: TGTGCCAGCAGTGAGGGCAGGGGAGCTAACTATGGCTACACCTTC
d_call: NA
j_call: TRBJ1-2
clone_size: few
v_call: TRBV2

cdr3_aa: CANSPGRDFHEQYF
cdr3_nt: TGTGCCAACAGCCCGGGGAGGGATTTCCACGAGCAGTACTTC
d_call: TRBD2
j_call: TRBJ2-7
clone_size: NA
v_call: TRBV7-2

cdr3_aa: CASSPGGGGRETQYF
cdr3_nt: TGCGCCAGCAGCCCCGGAGGTGGAGGCCGAGAGACCCAGTACTTC
d_call: NA
j_call: TRBJ2-5
clone_size: few
v_call: TRBV11-3

cdr3_aa: CSTRGRQGRDYGYTF
cdr3_nt: TGCAGTACTAGAGGGCGACAGGGGAGAGATTATGGCTACACCTTC
d_call: TRBD1
j_call: TRBJ1-2
clone_size: NA
v_call: TRBV20-1

cdr3_aa: CSVDIGTGGYSNEQFF
cdr3_nt: TGCAGCGTAGACATCGGGACAGGGGGATATAGCAATGAGCAGTTCTTC
d_call: TRBD1
j_call: TRBJ2-1
clone_size: few
v_call: TRBV29-1

cdr3_aa: CASSSLTPDTDEQYF
cdr3_nt: TGCGCCAGCAGCTCTTTAACCCCAGACACGGACGAGCAGTACTTC
d_call: NA
j_call: TRBJ2-7
clone_size: NA
v_call: TRBV5-1

cdr3_aa: CASSQDIRGNTEAFF
cdr3_nt: TGCGCCAGCAGCCAAGATATTCGGGGGAACACTGAAGCTTTCTTT
d_call: NA
j_call: TRBJ1-1
clone_size: NA
v_call: TRBV4-3

cdr3_aa: CASSNHRVAYNEQFF
cdr3_nt: TGTGCCAGCAGTAACCACAGGGTGGCCTACAATGAGCAGTTCTTC
d_call: NA
j_call: TRBJ2-1
clone_size: few
v_call: TRBV12-3/TRBV12-4

cdr3_aa: CASMGRLLKNIQYF
cdr3_nt: TGTGCCAGCATGGGTCGGCTGTTAAAAAACATTCAGTACTTC
d_call: NA
j_call: TRBJ2-4
clone_size: NA
v_call: TRBV6-2/TRBV6-3

cdr3_aa: CASSPTDGETQYF
cdr3_nt: TGCGCCAGCAGCCCTACTGACGGAGAGACCCAGTACTTC
d_call: NA
j_call: TRBJ2-5
clone_size: NA
v_call: TRBV5-1

cdr3_aa: CSASKGQNTEAFF
cdr3_nt: TGCAGTGCTAGCAAGGGACAGAACACTGAAGCTTTCTTT
d_call: NA
j_call: TRBJ1-1
clone_size: few
v_call: TRBV20-1

cdr3_aa: CASGLVAGGGGSQETQYF
cdr3_nt: TGTGCTAGTGGTTTGGTCGCGGGTGGCGGGGGTTCCCAAGAGACCCAGTACTTC
d_call: TRBD2
j_call: TRBJ2-5
clone_size: NA
v_call: TRBV12-5

cdr3_aa: CASSFVGGEAWETQYF
cdr3_nt: TGTGCCAGCAGTTTCGTCGGAGGGGAGGCGTGGGAGACCCAGTACTTC
d_call: NA
j_call: TRBJ2-5
clone_size: NA
v_call: TRBV12-3/TRBV12-4

cdr3_aa: CASSSTGGRSYNSPLHF
cdr3_nt: TGTGCCAGCAGCTCTACAGGGGGTCGGTCCTATAATTCACCCCTCCACTTT
d_call: TRBD1
j_call: TRBJ1-6
clone_size: NA
v_call: TRBV7-8